This TCR beta chain was recorded in a study of CXCR3-negative and CXCR3-positive naive CD8 T cells. Study results and caveats: Comparison of naive CXCR3-negative and CXCR3-positive cells revealed similar TRBV-TRBJ usage, while memory cells differed. A higher hydrophobicity marked the TRB CDR3s of CXCR3-positive naive cells versus CXCR3-negative naive cells. Naive subsets were similarly diverse, while memory CD8+ repertoires were much less diverse.

Worth noting for this clonotype: The antigen remains undetermined.

With UMI labels, 5' RACE was used to prepare the TRB cDNA libraries. Reanalyzing the 5' RACE reads, TCRdb keeps one entry per CDR3 protein, without DNA. There are some 4,000 distinct CDR3 sequences in the sample, with under 2% held by the top ten. The receptor's source is a human donor in good health. Some clones in this sample may be carry-over from other donors' samples. Sequencing was carried out using naive CXCR3- CD8+ T cells from blood. The subset was: CD45RO-CCR7+CD27+CD95- naive CD8+ T cells lacking CXCR3 (TNR3-).

The CDR3 protein is CASSATGPYNEQFF. The chain employs TRBV2 and TRBJ2-1. Per the germline V gene, CDR1 is SNHLY and CDR2 is FYNNEI. The CDR3 consists of 14 residues.